This TCR beta chain was identified in a study of T cell repertoires in cytomegalovirus infection. TCRdb passed the reads through MiXCR, listing each CDR3 protein once. The profile shows hundreds of thousands of distinct CDR3 sequences, roughly a sixth of them singletons. The sample was PBMCs. This TCR was recovered from a human donor in good health (CMV status not recorded). Some clones in this sample may be carry-over from other donors' samples.

CDR3 loop: CASNSPRTGGSYEQYF. In DNA form, the CDR3 reads TGTGCCAGCAATTCTCCCCGGACAGGAGGCTCCTACGAGCAGTACTTC. The gene calls are TRBV28 and TRBJ2-7; the match to TRBD1 covers 7 bases. The CDR3 covers 16 residues. The germline V gene encodes CDR1 MDHEN and CDR2 SYDVKM. After removal of 7 bases from V and 0 bases from J, the junction contained 12 bases not matched to a gene.